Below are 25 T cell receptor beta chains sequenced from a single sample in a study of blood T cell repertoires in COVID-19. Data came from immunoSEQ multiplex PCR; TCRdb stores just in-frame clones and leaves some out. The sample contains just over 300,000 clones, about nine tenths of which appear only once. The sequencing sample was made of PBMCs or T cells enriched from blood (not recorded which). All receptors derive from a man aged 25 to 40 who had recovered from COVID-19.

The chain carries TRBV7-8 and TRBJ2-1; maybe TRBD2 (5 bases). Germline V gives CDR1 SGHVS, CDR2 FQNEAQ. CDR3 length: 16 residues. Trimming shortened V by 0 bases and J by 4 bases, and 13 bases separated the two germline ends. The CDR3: CASSLAARDLYNEQFF. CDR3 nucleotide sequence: TGTGCCAGCAGCTTAGCGGCGAGGGATTTATACAATGAGCAGTTCTTC.

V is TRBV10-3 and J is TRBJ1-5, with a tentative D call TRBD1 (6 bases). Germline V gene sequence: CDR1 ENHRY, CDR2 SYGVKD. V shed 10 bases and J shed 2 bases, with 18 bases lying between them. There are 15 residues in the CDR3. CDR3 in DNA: TGTGCCACTCATAGGGGGGGAGAAGGCAATCAGCCCCAGCATTTT. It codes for CATHRGGEGNQPQHF.

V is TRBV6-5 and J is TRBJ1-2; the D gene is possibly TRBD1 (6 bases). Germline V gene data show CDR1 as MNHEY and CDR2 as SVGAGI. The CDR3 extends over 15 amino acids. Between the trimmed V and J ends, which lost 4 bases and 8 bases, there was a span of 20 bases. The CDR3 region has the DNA TGTGCCAGCAGTTTGACCTCTGGACAGCCGGCGGGCTACACCTTC. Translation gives CASSLTSGQPAGYTF.

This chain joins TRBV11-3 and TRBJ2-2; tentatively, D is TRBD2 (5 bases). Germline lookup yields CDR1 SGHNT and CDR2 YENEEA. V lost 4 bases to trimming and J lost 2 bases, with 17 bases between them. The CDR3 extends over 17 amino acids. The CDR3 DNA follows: TGTGCCAGCAGCTCGGGCCCCCACGGGAAAAACACCGGGGAGCTGTTTTTT. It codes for CASSSGPHGKNTGELFF.

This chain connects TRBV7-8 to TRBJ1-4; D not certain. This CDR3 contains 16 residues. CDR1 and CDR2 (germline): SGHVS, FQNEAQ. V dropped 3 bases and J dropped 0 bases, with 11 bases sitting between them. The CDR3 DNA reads TGTGCCAGCAGCTTCGCCAGGACTGCAACTAATGAAAAACTGTTTTTT. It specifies CASSFARTATNEKLFF.

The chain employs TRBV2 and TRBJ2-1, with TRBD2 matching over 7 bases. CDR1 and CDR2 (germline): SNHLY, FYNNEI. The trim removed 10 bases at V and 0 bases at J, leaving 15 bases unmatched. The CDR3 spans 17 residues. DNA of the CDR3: TGTGCCACCAACCAACCTTTACTAGCGAGCTCCTACAATGAGCAGTTCTTC. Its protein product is CATNQPLLASSYNEQFF.

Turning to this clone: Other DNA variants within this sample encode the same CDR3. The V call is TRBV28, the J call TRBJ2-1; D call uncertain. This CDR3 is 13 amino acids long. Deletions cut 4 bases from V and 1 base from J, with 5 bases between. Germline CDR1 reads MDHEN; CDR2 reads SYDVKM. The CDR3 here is CASSSRSYNEQFF. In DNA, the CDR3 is TGTGCCAGCAGTTCCAGATCCTACAATGAGCAGTTCTTC.

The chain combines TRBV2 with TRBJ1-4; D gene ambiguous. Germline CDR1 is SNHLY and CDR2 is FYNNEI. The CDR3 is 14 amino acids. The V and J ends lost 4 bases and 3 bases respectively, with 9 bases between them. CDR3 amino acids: CASSARGSNEKLFF. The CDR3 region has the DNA TGTGCCAGCAGTGCCCGGGGATCTAATGAAAAACTGTTTTTT.

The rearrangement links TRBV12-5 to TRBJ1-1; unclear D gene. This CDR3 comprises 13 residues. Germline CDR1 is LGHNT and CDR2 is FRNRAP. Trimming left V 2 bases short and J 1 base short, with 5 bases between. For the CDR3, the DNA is TGTGCTAGTGGTTTGAGCACGAACACTGAAGCTTTCTTT. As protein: CASGLSTNTEAFF.

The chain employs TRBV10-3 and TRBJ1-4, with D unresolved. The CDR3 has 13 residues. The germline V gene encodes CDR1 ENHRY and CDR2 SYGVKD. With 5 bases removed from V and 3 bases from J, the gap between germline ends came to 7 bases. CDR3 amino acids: CAISTTANEKLFF. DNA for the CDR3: TGTGCCATCAGTACTACTGCTAATGAAAAACTGTTTTTT.

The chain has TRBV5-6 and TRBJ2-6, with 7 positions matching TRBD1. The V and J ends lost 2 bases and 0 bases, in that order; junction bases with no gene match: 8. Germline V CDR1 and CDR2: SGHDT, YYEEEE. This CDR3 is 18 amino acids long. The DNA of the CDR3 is TGTGCCAGCAGCTTCCGGGACAGCGATTACTCTGGGGCCAACGTCCTGACTTTC. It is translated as CASSFRDSDYSGANVLTF.

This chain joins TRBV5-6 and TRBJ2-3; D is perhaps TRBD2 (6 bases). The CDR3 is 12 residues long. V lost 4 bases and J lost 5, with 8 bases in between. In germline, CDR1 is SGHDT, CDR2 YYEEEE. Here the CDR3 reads CASSPTRDTQYF. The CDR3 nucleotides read TGTGCCAGCAGCCCGACTAGAGATACGCAGTATTTT.

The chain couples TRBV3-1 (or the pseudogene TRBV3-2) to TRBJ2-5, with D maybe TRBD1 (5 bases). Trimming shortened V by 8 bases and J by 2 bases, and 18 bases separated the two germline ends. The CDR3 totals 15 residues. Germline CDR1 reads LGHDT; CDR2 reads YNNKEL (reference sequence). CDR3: CASSPSVRVQETQYF. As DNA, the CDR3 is TGTGCCAGCTCCCCCAGCGTCAGGGTGCAAGAGACCCAGTACTTC.

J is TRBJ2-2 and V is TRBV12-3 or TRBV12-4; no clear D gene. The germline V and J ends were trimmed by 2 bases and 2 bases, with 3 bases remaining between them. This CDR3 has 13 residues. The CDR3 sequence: CASSLSNTGELFF. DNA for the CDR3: TGTGCCAGCAGTTTAAGCAACACCGGGGAGCTGTTTTTT.

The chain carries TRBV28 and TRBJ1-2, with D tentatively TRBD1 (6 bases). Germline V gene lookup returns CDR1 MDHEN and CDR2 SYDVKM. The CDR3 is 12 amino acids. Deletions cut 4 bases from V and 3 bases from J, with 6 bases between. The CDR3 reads CASSSGDYGYTF. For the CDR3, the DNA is TGTGCCAGCAGTTCAGGGGACTATGGCTACACCTTC.

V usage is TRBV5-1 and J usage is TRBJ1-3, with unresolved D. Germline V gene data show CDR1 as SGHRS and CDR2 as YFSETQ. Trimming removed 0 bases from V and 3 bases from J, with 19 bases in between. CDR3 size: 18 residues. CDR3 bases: TGCGCCAGCAGCTTGGAACCGGTTGGCAGTCGCGGTGGAAACACCATATATTTT. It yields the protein CASSLEPVGSRGGNTIYF.

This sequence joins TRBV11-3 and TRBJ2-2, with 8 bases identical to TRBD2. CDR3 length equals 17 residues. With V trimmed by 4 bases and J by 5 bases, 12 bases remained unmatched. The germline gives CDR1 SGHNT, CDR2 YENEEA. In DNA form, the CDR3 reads TGTGCCAGCAGCTCTAGTGGGGGACTAGTGGGAACCGGGGAGCTGTTTTTT. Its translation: CASSSSGGLVGTGELFF.

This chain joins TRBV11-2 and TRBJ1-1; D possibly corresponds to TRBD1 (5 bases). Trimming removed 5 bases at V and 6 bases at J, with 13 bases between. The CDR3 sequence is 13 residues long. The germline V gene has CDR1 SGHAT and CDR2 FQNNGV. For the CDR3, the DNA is TGTGCCAGCAGCCGATCAGGGTCCCCTGAAGCTTTCTTT. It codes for CASSRSGSPEAFF. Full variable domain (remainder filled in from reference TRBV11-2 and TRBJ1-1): EAGVAQSPRYKIIEKRQSVAFWCNPISGHATLYWYQQILGQGPKLLIQFQNNGVVDDSQLPKDRFSAERLKGVDSTLKIQPAKLEDSAVYLCASSRSGSPEAFFGQGTRLTVV.

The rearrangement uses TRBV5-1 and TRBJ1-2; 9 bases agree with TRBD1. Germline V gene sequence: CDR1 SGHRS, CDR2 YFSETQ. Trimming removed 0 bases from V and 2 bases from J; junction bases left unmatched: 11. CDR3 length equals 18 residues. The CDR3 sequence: CASSLAEGQGTMNYGYTF. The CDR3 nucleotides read TGCGCCAGCAGCTTGGCCGAAGGACAGGGGACTATGAACTATGGCTACACCTTC.

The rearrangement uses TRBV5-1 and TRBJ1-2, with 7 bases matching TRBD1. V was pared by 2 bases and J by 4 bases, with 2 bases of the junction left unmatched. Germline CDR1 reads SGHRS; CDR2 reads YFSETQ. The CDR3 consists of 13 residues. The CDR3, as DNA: TGCGCCAGCAGCTTTGGGACAGCCTATGGCTACACCTTC. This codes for CASSFGTAYGYTF.

The CDR3, as DNA: TGTGCCAGCAGTGAAAGTGAAGCGGGAGGGCCTTGGGAGCAGTACTTC. Translating it yields CASSESEAGGPWEQYF. The chain combines TRBV6-1 with TRBJ2-7; TRBD2 aligns across 10 bases. The length of the CDR3 is 16 residues. Germline V gene sequence: CDR1 MNHNS, CDR2 SASEGT. The V and J ends lost 2 bases and 7 bases, in that order; junction bases with no gene match: 11.

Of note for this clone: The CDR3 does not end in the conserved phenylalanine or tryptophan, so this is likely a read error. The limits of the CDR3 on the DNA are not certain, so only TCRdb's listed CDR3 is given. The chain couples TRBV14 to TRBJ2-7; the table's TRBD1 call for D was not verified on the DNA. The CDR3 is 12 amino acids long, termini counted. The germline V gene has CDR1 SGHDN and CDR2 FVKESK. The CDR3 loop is CASSQKLGTGKI.

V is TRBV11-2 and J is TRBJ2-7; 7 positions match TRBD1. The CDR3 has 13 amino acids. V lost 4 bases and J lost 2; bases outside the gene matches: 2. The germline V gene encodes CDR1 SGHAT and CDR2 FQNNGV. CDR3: CASSSTGTYEQYF. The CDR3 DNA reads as TGTGCCAGCAGCTCGACAGGGACCTACGAGCAGTACTTC.

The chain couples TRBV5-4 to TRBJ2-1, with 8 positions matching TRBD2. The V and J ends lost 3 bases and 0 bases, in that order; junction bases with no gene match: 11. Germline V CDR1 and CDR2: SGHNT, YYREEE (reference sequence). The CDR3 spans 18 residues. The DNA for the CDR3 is TGTGCCAGCAGCTCTGGCGGGAGGCGTTCGAGCTCCTACAATGAGCAGTTCTTC. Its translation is CASSSGGRRSSSYNEQFF.

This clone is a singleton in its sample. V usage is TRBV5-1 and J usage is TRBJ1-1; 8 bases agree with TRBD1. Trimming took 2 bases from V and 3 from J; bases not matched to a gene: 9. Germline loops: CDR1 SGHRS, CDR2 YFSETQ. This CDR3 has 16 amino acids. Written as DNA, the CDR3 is TGCGCCAGCAGCTTTCAGGCAGGGGGCAGAGACACTGAAGCTTTCTTT. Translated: CASSFQAGGRDTEAFF.